Below are 21 T cell receptor beta chains sequenced from a single sample in a study of cytotoxic CD8 clonotypes in ibrutinib-treated CLL. Only in-frame clones appear in the TCRdb table, and some are missing; sequencing was by immunoSEQ multiplex PCR. This sample has tens of thousands of clones; 53% occur once, and the top ten carry approximately 32%. The sequencing used PBMCs, collected after 12 months of ibrutinib treatment. The origin of the receptors is a human donor with chronic lymphocytic leukemia.

The chain combines TRBV28 with TRBJ1-5; D not certain. The V gene lost 6 bases and the J gene lost 1 base, with 13 bases spanning the gap. The germline V gene has CDR1 MDHEN and CDR2 SYDVKM. The CDR3 sequence is 15 residues long. CDR3 nucleotide sequence: TGTGCCAGCAGACACCCACCAGTGAGCAATCAGCCCCAGCATTTT. Encoded protein: CASRHPPVSNQPQHF.

The rearrangement joins TRBV7-9 to TRBJ2-1; a weak D match, TRBD2 (5 bases). This CDR3 comprises 11 residues. V was cut by 11 bases and J by 7 bases, with 12 bases left in between. Germline values: CDR1 SEHNR, CDR2 FQNEAQ (reference sequence). The CDR3 nucleotides are TGTGCCCGCGGGCAAGGAAATGAGCAGTTCTTC. Amino acids: CARGQGNEQFF.

V usage is TRBV9 and J usage is TRBJ2-2, with 10 bases fitting TRBD2. Germline values: CDR1 SGDLS, CDR2 YYNGEE. The CDR3 extends over 14 amino acids. V gave up 4 bases and J gave up 7 bases; unmatched junction bases: 4. The CDR3 nucleotides read TGTGCCAGCAGCCTAGCGGGAGAGGACGGGGAGCTGTTTTTT. As protein: CASSLAGEDGELFF.

This clone has just a few counts. V is TRBV6-5 and J is TRBJ1-1; possible D gene TRBD1, 5 bases. CDR3 length: 14 amino acids. Trimming took off 6 bases at V and 1 base at J, with 12 bases between the two ends. Germline CDR1 is MNHEY and CDR2 is SVGAGI. DNA of the CDR3: TGTGCCAGCAGAAGGAACCAGGGGAACACTGAAGCTTTCTTT. This codes for CASRRNQGNTEAFF.

The rearrangement joins TRBV30 to TRBJ2-2; the D is unclear. CDR3 length equals 12 residues. Trimming removed 5 bases at V and 1 base at J, with 5 bases between. Germline V gene data show CDR1 as GTSNPN and CDR2 as SVGIG (reference sequence). DNA for the CDR3: TGTGCCTGGGGCCTGAACACCGGGGAGCTGTTTTTT. As protein: CAWGLNTGELFF.

Concerning this clone itself: A much more abundant neighbour one base away suggests this may be a read error. This sequence joins TRBV7-9 and TRBJ1-5; no reliable D call. CDR3 size: 13 residues. Looked up from germline, CDR1 is SEHNR and CDR2 is FQNEAQ (reference sequence). CDR3 DNA: TGTGCCGGCAGCCCACTCGGGGATCAGCCCCAGCATTTT. Encoded protein: CAGSPLGDQPQHF.

The chain carries TRBV6-1 and TRBJ1-1, with D maybe TRBD1 (6 bases). The V and J ends lost 7 bases and 4 bases respectively, with 16 bases between them. The CDR3 has 14 residues. CDR1 and CDR2 (germline): MNHNS, SASEGT. CDR3 loop: CASMEVGQSTEAFF. DNA of the CDR3: TGTGCCAGCATGGAAGTTGGACAGTCCACTGAAGCTTTCTTT.

The V call is TRBV27, the J call TRBJ1-4; D unclear. This CDR3 has 15 residues. Germline V gene sequence: CDR1 MNHEY, CDR2 SMNVEV (reference sequence). Trimming pared 5 bases from V and 0 bases from J, leaving 10 bases between. CDR3 region: CASSPYGATNEKLFF. The CDR3 DNA reads TGTGCCAGCAGTCCCTACGGTGCAACTAATGAAAAACTGTTTTTT.

The rearrangement uses TRBV9 and TRBJ2-1; the match to TRBD1 covers 8 bases. This CDR3 has 15 residues. Germline values: CDR1 SGDLS, CDR2 YYNGEE. Trimming at V came to 4 bases and at J to 5 bases, leaving 8 bases not matched to a gene. CDR3 DNA sequence: TGTGCCAGCAGCCTCACAGGGGGTTTGAACAATGAGCAGTTCTTC. This gives the protein CASSLTGGLNNEQFF.

By share, this clone counts as medium-sized. The gene calls are TRBV11-3 and TRBJ2-5; TRBD1 agrees at 9 bases. Germline CDR1 and CDR2: SGHNT and YENEEA. Trimming removed 5 bases from V and 5 bases from J; junction bases left unmatched: 9. The CDR3 totals 15 residues. This chain's CDR3 is CASSAGQGGRETQYF. In DNA form, the CDR3 reads TGTGCCAGCAGCGCGGGACAGGGAGGGCGGGAGACCCAGTACTTC. Supplemented by reference TRBV11-3 and TRBJ2-5, the full variable domain reads EAGVVQSPRYKIIEKKQPVAFWCNPISGHNTLYWYLQNLGQGPELLIRYENEEAVDDSQLPKDRFSAERLKGVDSTLKIQPAELGDSAVYLCASSAGQGGRETQYFGPGTRLLVL.

The chain joins TRBV6-6 to TRBJ2-7, with D tentatively TRBD1 or TRBD2 (5 bases each). The V end lost 8 bases, the J end lost 6 bases, and 14 bases lay between the germline ends. The CDR3 has 12 amino acids. CDR1 MNHNY and CDR2 SVGAGI come from the germline V gene (reference sequence). The CDR3 coding sequence is TGTGCCAGCGCTGGGGGTGCACTCGAGCAGTACTTC. Its protein product is CASAGGALEQYF.

J is TRBJ1-1 and V is TRBV28, with a weak D call TRBD1 (5 bases). Trimming stripped 7 bases from V and 3 bases from J, with 12 bases between. CDR3 size: 13 residues. CDR1 and CDR2 (germline): MDHEN, SYDVKM. The CDR3 protein is CASTLGVYTEAFF. CDR3 nucleotide sequence: TGTGCCAGCACCCTGGGGGTATACACTGAAGCTTTCTTT. Full variable domain (missing parts from reference TRBV28 and TRBJ1-1): DVKVTQSSRYLVKRTGEKVFLECVQDMDHENMFWYRQDPGLGLRLIYFSYDVKMKEKGDIPEGYSVSREKKERFSLILESASTNQTSMYLCASTLGVYTEAFFGQGTRLTVV.

The sample holds a few counts of this clone. The CDR3 reads CASSYRDRGPDTEAFF. CDR3 nucleotide sequence: TGTGCCAGCAGCTATCGGGACAGGGGGCCCGACACTGAAGCTTTCTTT. V usage is TRBV13 and J usage is TRBJ1-1; 12 bases match TRBD1. Germline V CDR1 and CDR2: PRHDT, FYEKMQ (reference sequence). The CDR3 covers 16 residues. V gave up 4 bases and J gave up 3 bases; unmatched junction bases: 6.

Turning to this clone: It is unclear where the CDR3 begins or ends on the DNA, so no DNA is shown, and the CDR3 is as TCRdb lists it. The V and J genes are TRBV21-1 and TRBJ1-5; the table's D call of TRBD1 was not tested on the DNA. TRBV21-1 constitutes a pseudogene. The CDR3 spans 20 residues, counting both ends. Here the CDR3 reads CASSKVGQGAQRSSNQPQHF.

The chain employs TRBV27 and TRBJ2-7; 10 bases fit TRBD1. Germline V lookup: CDR1 MNHEY, CDR2 SMNVEV (reference sequence). The J segment lost 4 bases and the V segment lost 2 bases, leaving 2 bases of the junction unmatched. This CDR3 contains 14 residues. This CDR3 reads CASSLRGQGYEQYF. In DNA form, the CDR3 reads TGTGCCAGCAGTTTAAGGGGACAGGGGTACGAGCAGTACTTC.

The chain employs TRBV9 and TRBJ2-2, with unresolved D. Trimming stripped 0 bases from V and 0 bases from J, with 9 bases between. CDR1 is SGDLS, CDR2 YYNGEE, per germline. The CDR3 is 16 residues long. The CDR3 DNA follows: TGTGCCAGCAGCGTAGTGGCTACCGCGAACACCGGGGAGCTGTTTTTT. Protein product: CASSVVATANTGELFF.

This clone was seen a handful of times. V and J are TRBV2 and TRBJ2-7, with a possible D match to TRBD2 (6 bases). Trimming pared 8 bases from V and 7 bases from J, leaving 18 bases between. Germline values: CDR1 SNHLY, CDR2 FYNNEI. The CDR3 is 13 residues long. As DNA, the CDR3 is TGTGCCAGCTTACGGGACTGGGGATTGGAGCAGTACTTC. It translates to CASLRDWGLEQYF.

In this sample, this clone turned up once. V and J are TRBV11-3 and TRBJ2-1; 7 bases agree with TRBD2. Germline lookup yields CDR1 SGHNT and CDR2 YENEEA. This CDR3 has 16 amino acids. V gave up 1 base and J gave up 9 bases; unmatched junction bases: 12. CDR3 sequence reads: CASSLASAGVGGEQFF. The DNA of the CDR3 is TGTGCCAGCAGCTTAGCGTCCGCGGGAGTTGGGGGTGAGCAGTTCTTC. Combining the CDR3 with reference TRBV11-3 and TRBJ2-1 gives the whole variable domain EAGVVQSPRYKIIEKKQPVAFWCNPISGHNTLYWYLQNLGQGPELLIRYENEEAVDDSQLPKDRFSAERLKGVDSTLKIQPAELGDSAVYLCASSLASAGVGGEQFFGPGTRLTVL.

V gene TRBV19 combines with J gene TRBJ2-1; 8 bases are shared with TRBD2. The V segment lost 0 bases and the J segment 0 bases; nucleotides outside the gene matches: 4. CDR3 size: 17 residues. Germline V lookup: CDR1 LNHDA, CDR2 SQIVND (reference sequence). CDR3 DNA: TGTGCCAGTAGTATAGATCATGGGACTAGCTCCTACAATGAGCAGTTCTTC. Protein sequence: CASSIDHGTSSYNEQFF.

The V call is TRBV29-1, the J call TRBJ2-2; maybe TRBD1 (6 bases). V was clipped by 2 bases and J by 4 bases, with 8 bases between them. The CDR3 has 13 residues. CDR1 and CDR2 (germline): SQVTM, ANQGSEA. The CDR3 sequence is CSVERGSTGELFF. CDR3 coding DNA: TGCAGCGTTGAAAGGGGGAGCACCGGGGAGCTGTTTTTT.

The table lists this clone with a few counts. The chain recombines TRBV6-1 with TRBJ1-2; D is unclear. Germline V gene data show CDR1 as MNHNS and CDR2 as SASEGT. V lost 3 bases and J 7 bases, leaving 12 bases between the germline ends. CDR3 length: 13 residues. The CDR3 DNA is TGTGCCAGCAGTGAGCGGTGGGATTCTGGCTACACCTTC. Amino acid sequence: CASSERWDSGYTF.